The subject of this entry is one TCR beta chain. Its antigen is unknown. The data belong to a study of Graves' ophthalmopathy and Graves' hyperthyroidism. The CDR3 covers 12 residues. Germline-derived CDR1 and CDR2 are SGHDT and YYEEEE. Researchers took RNA transcripts and amplified TCR beta CDR3 regions from them. Second-round multiplex PCR came after a first-round RT-PCR that employed HTBI primers. From the multiplex PCR reads, TCRdb called clonotypes with MiXCR, one entry per CDR3 protein. The data hold approximately 640,000 distinct CDR3 sequences, with roughly 41% observed a single time. Orbital computed tomography and thyroid ultrasound, along with TRAb, serum thyroxine and clinical symptoms, underpinned diagnosis. Overall study results and limits: With a specificity of around 77% and a sensitivity of over 65%, the model predicted ophthalmopathy progression.

This TCR came from an adult man with Graves' ophthalmopathy. Source material: peripheral blood. The V and J genes are TRBV5-6 and TRBJ2-7, with 12 bases identical to TRBD2. The DNA for the CDR3 is TGTGCGCTAGCGGGGGGGCCCTTAGAGCAGTACTTC. Translation: CALAGGPLEQYF.